This is a list of T cell receptor beta chains from one sample in a study of shared clonotypes between healthy human individuals. The data were produced by immunoSEQ multiplex PCR, yet TCRdb's version contains in-frame clones alone and is incomplete. The top ten clones hold 0.39% of a sample with millions of clones, approximately 95% of them seen once. Sequencing input: naive CD4+ T cells from PBMCs. The origin of the receptors is a man aged 18-30 years in good health. Some clones in this sample may be carry-over from other donors' samples. Each CDR3 is given with its conserved first and last residue. A D gene is named only where the DNA matches it firmly. Size is stated for part of the rows, as once, few or many counts, or as a class when the clone is expanded.

-	TRBJ2-7	once	TRBV6-6	TGTGCCAGCAGTTACCAGCCGGTCTCCTACGAGCAGTACTTC	CASSYQPVSYEQYF
TRBD1	TRBJ2-3	-	TRBV7-3	TGTGCCAGCAGCTCCGACAGGGGGAGGGATACGCAGTATTTT	CASSSDRGRDTQYF
TRBD1	TRBJ1-5	once	TRBV28	TGTGCCAGCAGTTTAGACAGGGTCATGGGACAGCCCCAGCATTTT	CASSLDRVMGQPQHF
-	TRBJ1-1	-	TRBV5-6	TGTGCCAGCAGCTTGGCTGGGGGGACCGCTGAAGCTTTCTTT	CASSLAGGTAEAFF
-	TRBJ2-7	-	TRBV11-2	TGTGCCAGCAGAGACGGAGCCGAGCAGTACTTC	CASRDGAEQYF
TRBD2	TRBJ2-5	-	TRBV27	TGTGCCAGCAGTAGAGTGACTAGCGGACAAGAGACCCAGTACTTC	CASSRVTSGQETQYF
TRBD2	TRBJ2-1	-	TRBV30	TGTGCCTGCTGGACTAGCGGGAGAGGGAATGAGCAGTTCTTC	CACWTSGRGNEQFF
TRBD1	TRBJ1-1	-	TRBV6-6	TGTGCCAGCAGTTACGGGACAGGGGGCAGGAACACTGAAGCTTTCTTT	CASSYGTGGRNTEAFF
TRBD2	TRBJ2-1	-	TRBV18	TGTGCCAGCTCACCAATGAGCGCGGGAGGGCCTCATGAGCAGTTCTTC	CASSPMSAGGPHEQFF
-	TRBJ1-5	-	TRBV15	TGTGCCACCAGCAGAGAGGCCCCACAGATCAATCAGCCCCAGCATTTT	CATSREAPQINQPQHF
TRBD1	TRBJ1-4	-	TRBV2	TGTGCCAGCAGCCCGACAGGGTTTAATGAAAAACTGTTTTTT	CASSPTGFNEKLFF
TRBD1	TRBJ1-4	-	TRBV14	TGTGCCAGCAGCCAAGGACAGGGAGGTGAAAAACTGTTTTTT	CASSQGQGGEKLFF
TRBD2	TRBJ2-7	-	TRBV4-2	TGTGCCAGCAGCCTCGGGGCGGGAGGCACCTCCTACGAGCAGTACTTC	CASSLGAGGTSYEQYF
-	TRBJ1-4	-	TRBV28	TGTGCCAGCACCCGGGTCGGGGCAACTAATGAAAAACTGTTTTTT	CASTRVGATNEKLFF
-	TRBJ2-7	-	TRBV7-8	TGTGCCAGCAGCTTGGGTGAGGGGGTCCCCTACGAGCAGTACTTC	CASSLGEGVPYEQYF
-	TRBJ1-3	-	TRBV28	TGTGCCAGCAGTCGACAGGAGGTCTCTGGAAACACCATATATTTT	CASSRQEVSGNTIYF
TRBD1	TRBJ2-5	-	TRBV4-1	TGCGCCAGCAGCCAGGGACAGGGGATGATAGAGACCCAGTACTTC	CASSQGQGMIETQYF
-	TRBJ2-2	-	TRBV6-5	TGTGCCAGCGGTCGGCTCCTCACCGGGGAGCTGTTTTTT	CASGRLLTGELFF
-	TRBJ1-2	-	TRBV28	TGTGCCAGCAGCATTCGGGACACCTATGGCTACACCTTC	CASSIRDTYGYTF
-	TRBJ2-3	-	TRBV7-3	TGTGCCAGCAGCCCAGGGGCAGATACGCAGTATTTT	CASSPGADTQYF
-	TRBJ1-1	-	TRBV19	TGTGCCAGTAGTATTGGGGGGAGGAACACTGAAGCTTTCTTT	CASSIGGRNTEAFF
TRBD1	TRBJ2-5	-	TRBV7-6	TGTGCCAGCAGCTTAGGTTTTCTTAGACAGGGGACGGAAGAGACCCAGTACTTC	CASSLGFLRQGTEETQYF
-	TRBJ1-6	-	TRBV11-1	TGTGCCAGCAGCTTAAAAGAAAATTCACCCCTCCACTTT	CASSLKENSPLHF
-	TRBJ2-1	-	TRBV7-2	TGTGCCAGCAGCTCCAACGGGGAGTACAATGAGCAGTTCTTC	CASSSNGEYNEQFF
-	TRBJ2-7	-	TRBV7-6	TGTGCCAGCAGCTTAGAGGGAGTCGGCGAGCAGTACTTC	CASSLEGVGEQYF
-	TRBJ2-3	-	TRBV11-2	TGTGCCAGCAGAGGGGAGGGGGCAGATACGCAGTATTTT	CASRGEGADTQYF
TRBD2	TRBJ2-3	-	TRBV29-1	TGCAGCGTTGGGGACAGGGGAAGGACTAGCGGGAGTGGCACAGATACGCAGTATTTT	CSVGDRGRTSGSGTDTQYF
-	TRBJ2-2	-	TRBV4-2	TGTGCCAGCAGCCAAGTGGGGGCGTCCGGGGAGCTGTTTTTT	CASSQVGASGELFF
-	TRBJ2-4	once	TRBV30	TGTGCCTGGGCCAACTTAATAGCCAAAAACATTCAGTACTTC	CAWANLIAKNIQYF